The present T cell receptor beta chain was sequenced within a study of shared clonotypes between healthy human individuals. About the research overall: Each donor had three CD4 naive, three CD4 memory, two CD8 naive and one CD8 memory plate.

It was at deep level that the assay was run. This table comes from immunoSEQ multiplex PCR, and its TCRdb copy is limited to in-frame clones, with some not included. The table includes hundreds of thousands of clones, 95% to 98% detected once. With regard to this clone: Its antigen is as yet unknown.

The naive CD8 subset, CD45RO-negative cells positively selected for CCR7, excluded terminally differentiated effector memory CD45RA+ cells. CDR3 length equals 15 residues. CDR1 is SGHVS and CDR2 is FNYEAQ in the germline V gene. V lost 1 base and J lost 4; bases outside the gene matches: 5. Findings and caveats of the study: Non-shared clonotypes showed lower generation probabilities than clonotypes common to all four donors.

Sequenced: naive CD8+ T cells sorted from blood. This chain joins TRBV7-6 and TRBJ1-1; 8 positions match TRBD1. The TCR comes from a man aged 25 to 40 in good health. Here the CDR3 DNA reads TGTGCCAGCAGCTTAGGTCAGGGGGCGGTCACTGAAGCTTTCTTT. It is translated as CASSLGQGAVTEAFF.